This T cell receptor beta chain is from a study of blood T cell repertoires in COVID-19. Study in general: COVID-19 samples collected from the United States, Italy and Spain covered acute and convalescent phases.

V trimming: 5 bases; J trimming: 11 bases; junction bases outside the gene matches: 9. CDR3 length equals 13 residues. How the authors handled the data: The assay estimated nucleated cells by amplifying reference gene primers. The assay was immunoSEQ multiplex PCR, and TCRdb's table has in-frame clones only and misses some. V and J calls and clone size come straight from that table; D and trimming were deduced from the DNA. The sample holds 100,000 or so clones; under 90% are singletons and the top ten take 10% to 15%. The rearrangement joins TRBV12-3 or TRBV12-4 to TRBJ1-1; TRBD1 aligns across 9 bases. This receptor was obtained from a human donor in a cohort sampled during active COVID-19. The sequenced sample was peripheral blood. Written as DNA, the CDR3 is TGTGCCAGCAGTGTCCGGGACAGGGTGGGCGCTTTCTTT. Protein: CASSVRDRVGAFF.